These T cell receptor beta chains were read from a single sample in a study of T-cell reconstitution after alpha-beta-depleted transplantation in children. TCRdb re-called the PCR reads through MiXCR, storing one row per CDR3 protein. The sample contains almost 600,000 distinct CDR3 sequences, 25% to 30% of which appear only once. Here the sequenced sample was PBMCs, taken before TCRalphabeta/CD19-depleted stem cell transplant. These receptors came from a boy under two years old with Wiskott-Aldrich syndrome, due to receive a stem cell transplant. Each CDR3 is given with its conserved first and last residue. D genes are given only for firm matches. Clone sizes are given selectively: once, few, many, or a class where the clone is expanded.

size	J	V	D	DNA	CDR3
.	TRBJ2-7	TRBV10-3	.	TGTGCCATCAGTGAGGCAGCAGGTATTACCTACGAGCAGTACTTC	CAISEAAGITYEQYF
.	TRBJ2-3	TRBV10-3	.	TGTGCCATCAGTGAGGTCCAGGGCGGCACAGATACGCAGTATTTT	CAISEVQGGTDTQYF
.	TRBJ2-1	TRBV12-3/TRBV12-4	.	TGTGCCAGCAGTTTAGCGCACCTTATCAATGAGCAGTTCTTC	CASSLAHLINEQFF
few	TRBJ2-2	TRBV12-3/TRBV12-4	.	TGTGCCAGCAGTTATCTTACAGGCCAGGGGAACACCGGGGAGCTGTTTTTT	CASSYLTGQGNTGELFF
few	TRBJ1-2	TRBV29-1	.	TGCAGCGTTGCGCAGACCATTAACTATGGCTACACCTTC	CSVAQTINYGYTF
.	TRBJ1-5	TRBV12-3/TRBV12-4	TRBD1	TGTGCCAGCAGTTCCTCAGGGGGAGACAATCAGCCCCAGCATTTT	CASSSSGGDNQPQHF
.	TRBJ2-3	TRBV5-1	.	TGCGCCAGCAGGATTCACACAGATACGCAGTATTTT	CASRIHTDTQYF
.	TRBJ2-5	TRBV5-1	.	TGCGCCAGCAGCGGTCTTCTACAAGAGACCCAGTACTTC	CASSGLLQETQYF
.	TRBJ2-1	TRBV24-1	TRBD2	TGTGCCACCAGTGATGCGGGACTAGCGGGCTCCTACAATGAGCAGTTCTTC	CATSDAGLAGSYNEQFF
.	TRBJ1-3	TRBV29-1	.	TGCAGCGTTGAGGGCCTATCTGGAAACACCATATATTTT	CSVEGLSGNTIYF
.	TRBJ2-2	TRBV5-1	.	TGCGCCAGCAGTCGGGAAGGGACAAGGTCACCTAAGAACACCGGGGAGCTGTTTTTT	CASSREGTRSPKNTGELFF
few	TRBJ1-1	TRBV30	.	TGTGCCTCCTCGGGGCGTCGCAACACTGAAGCTTTCTTT	CASSGRRNTEAFF
.	TRBJ2-2	TRBV6-1	.	TGTGCCAGCAGTGAAGAAAGGGTCGGGAGGGGGCGAAGGACCGGGGAGCTGTTTTTT	CASSEERVGRGRRTGELFF
.	TRBJ2-3	TRBV25-1	.	TGTGCCAGCAGTGAATATGGGTTGACAGCTGGAATAGGCACAGATACGCAGTATTTT	CASSEYGLTAGIGTDTQYF
.	TRBJ2-5	TRBV30	TRBD2	TGTGCCTGGAGTCCTAGCGGGCGTTATGAAGAGACCCAGTACTTC	CAWSPSGRYEETQYF
few	TRBJ2-7	TRBV20-1	TRBD2	TGCAGTGCTAGGCCTAGCGGGAGAGGGGGCTCCTACGAGCAGTACTTC	CSARPSGRGGSYEQYF
few	TRBJ2-1	TRBV6-5	.	TGTGCCAGCAGCTACTCCCGGGTCAGCTCCTACAATGAGCAGTTCTTC	CASSYSRVSSYNEQFF
few	TRBJ2-5	TRBV9	TRBD2	TGTGCCAGCAGTTCTAGCGGAATCCAAGAGACCCAGTACTTC	CASSSSGIQETQYF
.	TRBJ2-7	TRBV7-2	.	TGTGCCAGCACCGTAGGGAGAGTTCCGTACTTC	CASTVGRVPYF
.	TRBJ2-7	TRBV7-2	TRBD1	TGTGCCAGCAGCTACAGGACAGGCCCCTCCTACGAGCAGTACTTC	CASSYRTGPSYEQYF
.	TRBJ1-2	TRBV10-3	.	TGTGCCATCAGGGTCAATGAGGGGGCTAACTATGGCTACACCTTC	CAIRVNEGANYGYTF
.	TRBJ2-3	TRBV12-3/TRBV12-4	.	TGTGCCAGCAGTACTCTGGGGACACTCAGCACAGATACGCAGTATTTT	CASSTLGTLSTDTQYF
few	TRBJ2-1	TRBV5-1	.	TGCGCCAGCAGCTTGGGCTACAGCTCCTACAATGAGCAGTTCTTC	CASSLGYSSYNEQFF
.	TRBJ2-5	TRBV12-3/TRBV12-4	.	TGTGCCAGCAGTTTAACGTCAGGAGCCGTGGGGACCCAGTACTTC	CASSLTSGAVGTQYF
.	TRBJ2-5	TRBV7-9	.	TGTGCCAGCAGCCAGTTTCTCCAAGAGACCCAGTACTTC	CASSQFLQETQYF
once	TRBJ2-7	TRBV2	.	TGTGCCAGCAGTTACAGGTCGAACTCCTACGAGCAGTACTTC	CASSYRSNSYEQYF
.	TRBJ2-3	TRBV25-1	.	TGTGCCAGCAGTGCCTCCTCAACAGGGCCAGATACGCAGTATTTT	CASSASSTGPDTQYF
.	TRBJ2-1	TRBV12-3/TRBV12-4	TRBD1	TGTGCCAGCAGTTTTGTCAGGGGGCTGGCGAATGAGCAGTTCTTC	CASSFVRGLANEQFF
few	TRBJ1-6	TRBV5-1	.	TGCGCCAGCACGGAGGGGATCTATTCACCCCTCCACTTT	CASTEGIYSPLHF
.	TRBJ2-7	TRBV27	TRBD1	TGTGCCAGCAGTTTATCCCCGACAGGGGCTCGCGGCGAGCAGTACTTC	CASSLSPTGARGEQYF
few	TRBJ2-2	TRBV5-1	TRBD2	TGCGCCAGCAGCACAATAGGACTAGCGGGAGGTCCCGGGGAGCTGTTTTTT	CASSTIGLAGGPGELFF
.	TRBJ2-1	TRBV4-1	.	TGCGCCAGCAGCCACCTTACAGGGATCTCCTACAATGAGCAGTTCTTC	CASSHLTGISYNEQFF
few	TRBJ2-7	TRBV20-1	.	TGCAGTGCTAGAAAGACGACCGCCGGCGAGCAGTACTTC	CSARKTTAGEQYF
.	TRBJ2-7	TRBV25-1	.	TGTGCCAGCCGCTACCTCATTGGCTACGAGCAGTACTTC	CASRYLIGYEQYF
.	TRBJ1-1	TRBV7-9	.	TGTGCCAGCATCCCAAAAGGGCGGGGGATTTGGAGCACTGAAGCTTTCTTT	CASIPKGRGIWSTEAFF
few	TRBJ2-3	TRBV12-3/TRBV12-4	.	TGTGCCAGCAGCTCCGGCATCAGGCCGAGGGATACGCAGTATTTT	CASSSGIRPRDTQYF
few	TRBJ2-4	TRBV5-6	.	TGTGCCAGCAGCTTTGGCAGTAGGAACATTCAGTACTTC	CASSFGSRNIQYF